This is a list of T cell receptor beta chains from one sample in a study of T-cell memory formation after mild COVID-19. TCRdb re-analysed the 5' RACE reads in MiXCR, keeping a single row per CDR3 protein. The repertoire has approximately 500,000 distinct CDR3 sequences, roughly 25% of them found once; the top ten carry around 13%. The specimen was PBMCs or a T cell subset sorted from them (not recorded which). Receptor source: an adult woman who had mild COVID-19 (a few samples of this study predate the infection). Cell type and time point are not known. Both conserved end residues are part of each CDR3. A D gene is named only where the DNA matches it firmly. Rows may omit the clone size; those that give it use once, few, many or a size class.

V	D	J	size	DNA	CDR3
TRBV30	-	TRBJ2-7	-	TGTGCCTGGGCCCTGGGGGTGGACTACGAGCAGTACTTC	CAWALGVDYEQYF
TRBV5-1	-	TRBJ1-4	few	TGCGCCAGCAGCTTGGGGGCAGTGAATGAAAAACTGTTTTTT	CASSLGAVNEKLFF
TRBV15	TRBD1	TRBJ2-5	few	TGTGCCACCAGCACGGACAGGGCGACCCAGTACTTC	CATSTDRATQYF
TRBV27	TRBD1	TRBJ1-1	few	TGTGCCAGCAGTTTAAGGCGGACAGGGGTGAACACTGAAGCTTTCTTT	CASSLRRTGVNTEAFF
TRBV7-2	TRBD2	TRBJ2-1	-	TGTGCCAGCAGCTTAGCGGCTAGCGGGAGTACCTACAATGAGCAGTTCTTC	CASSLAASGSTYNEQFF
TRBV20-1	-	TRBJ2-7	-	TGCAGTGCCTTTGGGAACAACTCCTACGAGCAGTACTTC	CSAFGNNSYEQYF
TRBV10-3	-	TRBJ2-7	-	TGTGCCATCAGTGAGGCTGGGACGAGGGGCGAGCAGTACTTC	CAISEAGTRGEQYF
TRBV7-2	-	TRBJ2-5	many	TGTGCCAGCAGCTTAGAACGTCAAGAGACCCAGTACTTC	CASSLERQETQYF
TRBV29-1	TRBD2	TRBJ2-7	few	TGCAGCGTTGAAGATCATGTGGGGCTAGCGGGAGTAGGCGAGCAGTACTTC	CSVEDHVGLAGVGEQYF
TRBV12-3/TRBV12-4	TRBD2	TRBJ2-3	-	TGTGCCAGCAGTTTTAGACTAGCGGGGGGCCGACGCACAGATACGCAGTATTTT	CASSFRLAGGRRTDTQYF
TRBV24-1	-	TRBJ2-1	many	TGTGCCACCAGTGATGATGTGGATGAGCAGTTCTTC	CATSDDVDEQFF
TRBV9	TRBD2	TRBJ2-1	few	TGTGCCAGCAGCGTGACTAGCGGCACCTACAATGAGCAGTTCTTC	CASSVTSGTYNEQFF
TRBV7-9	-	TRBJ2-2	-	TGTGCCAGCAGTCTTCGTGAGCGGTTGAACACCGGGGAGCTGTTTTTT	CASSLRERLNTGELFF
TRBV9	-	TRBJ1-4	-	TGTGCCAGCAGCGTCCAAGGGCATAATGAAAAACTGTTTTTT	CASSVQGHNEKLFF
TRBV9	TRBD1	TRBJ2-6	-	TGTGCCAGCAGCGTAGGACAGGGGTCTGGGGCCAACGTCCTGACTTTC	CASSVGQGSGANVLTF
TRBV30	TRBD1	TRBJ1-2	few	TGTGCCTGGATGCCCGACAGGGTCCGAAGAAACTATGGCTACACCTTC	CAWMPDRVRRNYGYTF
TRBV9	TRBD2	TRBJ2-2	-	TGTGCCAGCAGCGTAGGGGCTAGCGGGGCTACCGGGGAGCTGTTTTTT	CASSVGASGATGELFF
TRBV2	-	TRBJ2-7	-	TGTGCCAGCAGGGGCGGCCAGGGCTCCTACGAGCAGTACTTC	CASRGGQGSYEQYF
TRBV25-1	-	TRBJ2-1	few	TGTGCCAGCAGTGAAACGGGACACCTTTACAATGAGCAGTTCTTC	CASSETGHLYNEQFF
TRBV28	-	TRBJ2-7	-	TGTGCCAGCAGTTTCCCCAACTACGAGCAGTACTTC	CASSFPNYEQYF
TRBV7-9	TRBD1	TRBJ1-5	-	TGTGCCAGCAGCCACGACAGGGATCAGCCCCAGCATTTT	CASSHDRDQPQHF
TRBV4-3	-	TRBJ2-1	-	TGCGCCAGCAGCCAAGAGGTCCCCGGGACAGCGGGGAGAAATGAGCAGTTCTTC	CASSQEVPGTAGRNEQFF
TRBV20-1	-	TRBJ2-3	-	TGCAGTGCTAGCGGGTACAGCACAGATACGCAGTATTTT	CSASGYSTDTQYF
TRBV5-8	-	TRBJ1-1	-	TGTGCCAGCAGCTTGGAGGTCCAAAGGGACACTGAAGCTTTCTTT	CASSLEVQRDTEAFF
TRBV7-2	-	TRBJ2-3	-	TGTGCCAGCAGCTTATCGAGTGCGTCGGGACCCACAGATACGCAGTATTTT	CASSLSSASGPTDTQYF
TRBV15	-	TRBJ2-4	-	TGTGCCACCAGCAGAGATGACCGGGACGTATACATTCAGTACTTC	CATSRDDRDVYIQYF
TRBV12-3/TRBV12-4	-	TRBJ1-5	-	TGTGCCAGCAGGTCCGGGACGGGCAATCAGCCCCAGCATTTT	CASRSGTGNQPQHF
TRBV11-2	-	TRBJ2-1	-	TGTGCCAGCAGCTTACCGCCCACTAGAATGGGGAATGAGCAGTTCTTC	CASSLPPTRMGNEQFF
TRBV5-1	TRBD1	TRBJ1-4	few	TGCGCCAGCAGCTTGAAGGCGCGACAGGGTAATGAAAAACTGTTTTTT	CASSLKARQGNEKLFF
TRBV23-1	TRBD1	TRBJ2-5	few	TGCGCCAGCAGTCAATCTCCCCCGGGACAGGATCAAGAGACCCAGTACTTC	CASSQSPPGQDQETQYF
TRBV7-6	-	TRBJ2-2	few	TGTGCCAGCAGCTTATCGCGGAACACCGGGGAGCTGTTTTTT	CASSLSRNTGELFF
TRBV7-2	-	TRBJ2-7	few	TGTGCCAGCGCACCGGGAAGGGGAGGCGAGCAGTACTTC	CASAPGRGGEQYF
TRBV5-1	TRBD1	TRBJ2-1	few	TGCGCCAGCAGACTCGGACAGGATTCCTACAATGAGCAGTTCTTC	CASRLGQDSYNEQFF
TRBV20-1	TRBD1	TRBJ1-5	many	TGCAGTGCTAGTAGAGGACAGGGGGCGGTCCTGGGTCAGCCCCAGCATTTT	CSASRGQGAVLGQPQHF
TRBV28	TRBD1	TRBJ1-5	-	TGTGCCAGCAGTACCCCGGACAGGATAGGGCAGCCCCAGCATTTT	CASSTPDRIGQPQHF
TRBV6-4	-	TRBJ2-1	-	TGTGCCAGCGCCACAGATAACAGTCCCCTCAATGAGCAGTTCTTC	CASATDNSPLNEQFF
TRBV7-9	-	TRBJ2-4	-	TGTGCCAGCAGCTTATCCCTGGGTTACATTCAGTACTTC	CASSLSLGYIQYF